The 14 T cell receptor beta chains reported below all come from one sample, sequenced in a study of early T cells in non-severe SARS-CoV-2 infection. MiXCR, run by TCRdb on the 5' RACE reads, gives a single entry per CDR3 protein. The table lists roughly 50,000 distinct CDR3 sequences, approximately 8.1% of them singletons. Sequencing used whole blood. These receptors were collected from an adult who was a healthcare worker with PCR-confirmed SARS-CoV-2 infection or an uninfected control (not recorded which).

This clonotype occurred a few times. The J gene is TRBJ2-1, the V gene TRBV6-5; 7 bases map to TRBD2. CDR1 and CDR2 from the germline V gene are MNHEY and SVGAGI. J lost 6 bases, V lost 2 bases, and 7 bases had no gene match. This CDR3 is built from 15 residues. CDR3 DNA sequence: TGTGCCAGCAGTTACCTAACTCGACTAGCCAATGAGCAGTTCTTC. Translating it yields CASSYLTRLANEQFF.

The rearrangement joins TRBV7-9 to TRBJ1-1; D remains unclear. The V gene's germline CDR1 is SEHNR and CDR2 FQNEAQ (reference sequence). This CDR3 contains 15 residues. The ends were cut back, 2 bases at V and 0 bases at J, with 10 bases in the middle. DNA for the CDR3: TGTGCCAGCAGCTTAAGTTCACCTCTGAACACTGAAGCTTTCTTT. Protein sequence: CASSLSSPLNTEAFF.

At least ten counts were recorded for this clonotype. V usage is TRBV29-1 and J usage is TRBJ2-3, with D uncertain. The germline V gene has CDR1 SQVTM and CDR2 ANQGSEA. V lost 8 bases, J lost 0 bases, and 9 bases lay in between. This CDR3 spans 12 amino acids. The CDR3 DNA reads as TGCAGCATAGCCGGTAGCACAGATACGCAGTATTTT. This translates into CSIAGSTDTQYF.

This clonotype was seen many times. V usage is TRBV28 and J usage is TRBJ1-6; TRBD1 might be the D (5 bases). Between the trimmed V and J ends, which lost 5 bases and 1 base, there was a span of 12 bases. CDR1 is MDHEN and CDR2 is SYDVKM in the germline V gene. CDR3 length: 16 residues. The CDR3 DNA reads TGTGCCAGCAGTCCTCAGGGTTTGTCCTATAATTCACCCCTCCACTTT. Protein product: CASSPQGLSYNSPLHF. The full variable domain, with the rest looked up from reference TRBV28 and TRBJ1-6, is DVKVTQSSRYLVKRTGEKVFLECVQDMDHENMFWYRQDPGLGLRLIYFSYDVKMKEKGDIPEGYSVSREKKERFSLILESASTNQTSMYLCASSPQGLSYNSPLHFGNGTRLTVT.

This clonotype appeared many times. CDR3 region: CASSVGQRGDTEAFF. In nucleotides, the CDR3 is TGTGCCAGCAGCGTAGGGCAACGGGGTGACACTGAAGCTTTCTTT. The rearrangement links TRBV9 to TRBJ1-1; D gene unclear. The germline CDR1 and CDR2 sequences are SGDLS and YYNGEE. The CDR3 totals 15 residues. V was cut by 0 bases and J by 3 bases, with 12 bases left in between.

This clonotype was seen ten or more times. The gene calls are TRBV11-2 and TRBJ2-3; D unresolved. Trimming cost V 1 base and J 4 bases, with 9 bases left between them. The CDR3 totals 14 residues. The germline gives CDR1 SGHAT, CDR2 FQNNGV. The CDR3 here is CASSLGRSPDTQYF. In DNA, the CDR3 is TGTGCCAGCAGCTTAGGCAGGAGTCCAGATACGCAGTATTTT. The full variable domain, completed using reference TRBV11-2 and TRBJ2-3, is EAGVAQSPRYKIIEKRQSVAFWCNPISGHATLYWYQQILGQGPKLLIQFQNNGVVDDSQLPKDRFSAERLKGVDSTLKIQPAKLEDSAVYLCASSLGRSPDTQYFGPGTRLTVL.

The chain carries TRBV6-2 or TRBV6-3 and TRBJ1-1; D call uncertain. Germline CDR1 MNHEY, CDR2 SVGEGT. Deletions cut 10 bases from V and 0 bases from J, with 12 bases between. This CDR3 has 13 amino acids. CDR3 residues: CAKGGRMNTEAFF. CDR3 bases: TGTGCCAAAGGCGGCAGAATGAACACTGAAGCTTTCTTT.

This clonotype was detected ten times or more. The CDR3 sequence: CASSLGGLAATERYF. For the CDR3, the DNA is TGTGCCAGCAGTTTAGGGGGACTAGCGGCTACCGAACGGTATTTT. The chain couples TRBV12-3 or TRBV12-4 to TRBJ2-3; 11 positions match TRBD2. The V segment lost 1 base and the J segment 14 bases; nucleotides outside the gene matches: 11. CDR3 length equals 15 residues.

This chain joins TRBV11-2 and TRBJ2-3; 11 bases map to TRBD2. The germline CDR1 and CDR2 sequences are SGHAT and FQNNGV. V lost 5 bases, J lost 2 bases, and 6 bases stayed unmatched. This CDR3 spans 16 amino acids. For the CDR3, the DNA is TGTGCCAGCAGCACAGCTAGCGGGGGGTCCACAGATACGCAGTATTTT. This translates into CASSTASGGSTDTQYF.

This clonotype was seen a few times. The CDR3 DNA reads TGTGCCATTGCCCCTCGGCTCACCGGGGAGCTGTTTTTT. The encoded protein is CAIAPRLTGELFF. The rearrangement links TRBV10-3 to TRBJ2-2, with D hard to call. Per germline, CDR1 ENHRY and CDR2 SYGVKD. The CDR3 is made up of 13 amino acids. V was cut by 9 bases and J by 4 bases, with 12 bases left in between.

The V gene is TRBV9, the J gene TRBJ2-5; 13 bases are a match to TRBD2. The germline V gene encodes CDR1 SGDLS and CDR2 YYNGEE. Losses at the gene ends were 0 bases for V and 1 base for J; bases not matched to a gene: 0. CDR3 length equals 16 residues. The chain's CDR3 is CASSVGTSGGQETQYF. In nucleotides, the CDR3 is TGTGCCAGCAGCGTAGGGACTAGCGGGGGCCAAGAGACCCAGTACTTC.

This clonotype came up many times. This CDR3 is CASSSAGNYGYTF. The CDR3 coding sequence is TGTGCCAGCAGTTCGGCAGGGAACTATGGCTACACCTTC. J is TRBJ1-2 and V is TRBV28; TRBD1 is a possible D gene (5 bases). The CDR3 consists of 13 residues. From germline, CDR1 is MDHEN and CDR2 SYDVKM. Between the trimmed V and J ends, which lost 4 bases and 2 bases, there was a span of 8 bases.

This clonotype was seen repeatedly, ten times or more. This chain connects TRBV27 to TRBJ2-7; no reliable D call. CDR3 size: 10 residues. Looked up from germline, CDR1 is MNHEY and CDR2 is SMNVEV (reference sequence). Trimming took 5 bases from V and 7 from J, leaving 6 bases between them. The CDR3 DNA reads TGTGCCAGCAGTCCCCTGGAGCAGTACTTC. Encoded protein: CASSPLEQYF.

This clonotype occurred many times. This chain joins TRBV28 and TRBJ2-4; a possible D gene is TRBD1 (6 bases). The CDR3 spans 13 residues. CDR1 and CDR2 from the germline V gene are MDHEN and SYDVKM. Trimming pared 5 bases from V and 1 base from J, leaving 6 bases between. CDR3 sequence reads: CASSGQAKNIQYF. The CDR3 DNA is TGTGCCAGCAGTGGACAGGCCAAAAACATTCAGTACTTC.